The rows below give T cell receptor beta chains drawn from one sample of a study of blood T cell repertoires in COVID-19. TCRdb keeps only in-frame clones here, not all; method: immunoSEQ multiplex PCR. This table has under 20,000 clones, about 87% appearing once. Sequenced: peripheral blood. Receptors were obtained from a human donor in a cohort sampled during active COVID-19. The CDR3 runs from the conserved cysteine through the conserved F or W. Each record gives: D gene, V gene, J gene, clone size, CDR3 protein, CDR3 DNA. A D gene is named only where the DNA matches it firmly. Where a row states a size, it is once, few, many or the class of an expanded clone; other rows omit it.

d_gene: -
v_gene: TRBV4-1
j_gene: TRBJ1-5
abundance: -
CDR3aa: CASSQVGGRGSGNQPQHF
CDR3nt: TGCGCCAGCAGCCAAGTCGGGGGGCGGGGCAGCGGCAATCAGCCCCAGCATTTT

d_gene: -
v_gene: TRBV7-9
j_gene: TRBJ2-3
abundance: -
CDR3aa: CASSLEGSTDTQYF
CDR3nt: TGTGCCAGCAGCTTAGAGGGGAGCACAGATACGCAGTATTTT

d_gene: -
v_gene: TRBV7-9
j_gene: TRBJ2-3
abundance: -
CDR3aa: CALGPGTDTQYF
CDR3nt: TGTGCCCTAGGCCCGGGCACAGATACGCAGTATTTT

d_gene: TRBD1
v_gene: TRBV10-3
j_gene: TRBJ2-5
abundance: -
CDR3aa: CAISAAGTVGETQYF
CDR3nt: TGTGCCATCAGCGCCGCCGGGACAGTAGGGGAGACCCAGTACTTC

d_gene: -
v_gene: TRBV7-3
j_gene: TRBJ2-3
abundance: once
CDR3aa: CASSLSGSGGTDTQYF
CDR3nt: TGTGCCAGCAGCTTATCCGGGTCAGGGGGCACAGATACGCAGTATTTT

d_gene: -
v_gene: TRBV24-1
j_gene: TRBJ2-1
abundance: -
CDR3aa: CATSDSMTDTEFYNEQFF
CDR3nt: TGTGCCACCAGTGATTCAATGACGGACACCGAGTTCTACAATGAGCAGTTCTTC

d_gene: -
v_gene: TRBV7-9
j_gene: TRBJ2-1
abundance: few
CDR3aa: CASGRGSYNEQFF
CDR3nt: TGTGCCAGCGGCCGGGGATCCTACAATGAGCAGTTCTTC

d_gene: TRBD2
v_gene: TRBV5-4
j_gene: TRBJ2-5
abundance: -
CDR3aa: CASSPPPSGAAETQYF
CDR3nt: TGTGCCAGCAGTCCCCCCCCTAGCGGGGCCGCGGAGACCCAGTACTTC

d_gene: -
v_gene: TRBV2
j_gene: TRBJ2-2
abundance: -
CDR3aa: CASSFAGELFF
CDR3nt: TGTGCCAGCAGTTTCGCCGGGGAGCTGTTTTTT

d_gene: -
v_gene: TRBV7-2
j_gene: TRBJ1-1
abundance: -
CDR3aa: CASSPQGTLNTEAFF
CDR3nt: TGTGCCAGCAGCCCCCAGGGGACGTTGAACACTGAAGCTTTCTTT

d_gene: -
v_gene: TRBV18
j_gene: TRBJ2-2
abundance: -
CDR3aa: CASSPGGAGELFF
CDR3nt: TGTGCCAGCTCACCGGGGGGAGCCGGGGAGCTGTTTTTT

d_gene: -
v_gene: TRBV18
j_gene: TRBJ1-4
abundance: once
CDR3aa: CASSPREGPEKLFF
CDR3nt: TGTGCCAGCTCACCAAGGGAGGGCCCTGAAAAACTGTTTTTT

d_gene: -
v_gene: TRBV24-1
j_gene: TRBJ1-5
abundance: -
CDR3aa: CATSDREGLQPQHF
CDR3nt: TGTGCCACCAGTGACCGGGAGGGTCTTCAGCCCCAGCATTTT

d_gene: -
v_gene: TRBV7-5
j_gene: TRBJ1-2
abundance: once
CDR3aa: CVLVDYGYTF
CDR3nt: TGTGTGCTAGTCGACTATGGCTACACCTTC

d_gene: TRBD2
v_gene: TRBV6-4
j_gene: TRBJ2-1
abundance: once
CDR3aa: CASSGLAWQFF
CDR3nt: TGTGCCAGCAGCGGACTAGCTTGGCAGTTCTTC

d_gene: -
v_gene: TRBV11-2
j_gene: TRBJ2-7
abundance: -
CDR3aa: CASRRDSSYEQYF
CDR3nt: TGTGCCAGCAGGCGGGACAGCTCCTACGAGCAGTACTTC

d_gene: TRBD1
v_gene: TRBV9
j_gene: TRBJ2-2
abundance: -
CDR3aa: CASSDQGQGVGELFF
CDR3nt: TGTGCCAGCAGCGACCAAGGACAGGGGGTGGGGGAGCTGTTTTTT

d_gene: -
v_gene: TRBV6-6
j_gene: TRBJ1-5
abundance: -
CDR3aa: CASSGPLRQPQHF
CDR3nt: TGTGCCAGCAGTGGCCCACTCAGGCAGCCCCAGCATTTT

d_gene: -
v_gene: TRBV7-9
j_gene: TRBJ2-1
abundance: -
CDR3aa: CASSLWLGGTDNEQFF
CDR3nt: TGTGCCAGCAGCTTATGGCTAGGCGGGACAGACAATGAGCAGTTCTTC

d_gene: TRBD2
v_gene: TRBV10-3
j_gene: TRBJ2-3
abundance: -
CDR3aa: CAISGALAGGPTDTQYF
CDR3nt: TGTGCCATCAGTGGGGCCCTAGCGGGAGGGCCGACAGATACGCAGTATTTT

d_gene: TRBD1
v_gene: TRBV6-2/TRBV6-3
j_gene: TRBJ2-1
abundance: -
CDR3aa: CASSYDRDRDNEQFF
CDR3nt: TGTGCCAGCAGTTACGACCGGGACAGAGACAATGAGCAGTTCTTC

d_gene: TRBD2
v_gene: TRBV7-2
j_gene: TRBJ2-5
abundance: -
CDR3aa: CASNPASGRSQETQYF
CDR3nt: TGTGCCAGCAACCCAGCTAGCGGGAGAAGCCAAGAGACCCAGTACTTC

d_gene: TRBD1
v_gene: TRBV28
j_gene: TRBJ1-2
abundance: few
CDR3aa: CASSLKQGGHLHGYTF
CDR3nt: TGTGCCAGCAGTTTAAAACAGGGGGGCCACCTCCATGGCTACACCTTC

d_gene: -
v_gene: TRBV9
j_gene: TRBJ1-4
abundance: -
CDR3aa: CASSPGDVKFEKLFF
CDR3nt: TGTGCCAGCAGCCCGGGGGACGTCAAATTTGAAAAACTGTTTTTT

d_gene: -
v_gene: TRBV28
j_gene: TRBJ2-2
abundance: -
CDR3aa: CASRTGQNTGELFF
CDR3nt: TGTGCCAGCAGGACGGGACAGAACACCGGGGAGCTGTTTTTT

d_gene: TRBD2
v_gene: TRBV28
j_gene: TRBJ2-7
abundance: -
CDR3aa: CASSWGGVPSLEQYF
CDR3nt: TGTGCCAGCAGTTGGGGAGGGGTTCCGTCCCTCGAGCAGTACTTC

d_gene: TRBD1
v_gene: TRBV29-1
j_gene: TRBJ1-5
abundance: -
CDR3aa: CSVTTGTAYSNQPQHF
CDR3nt: TGCAGCGTTACAACCGGGACAGCTTATAGCAATCAGCCCCAGCATTTT

d_gene: -
v_gene: TRBV19
j_gene: TRBJ2-2
abundance: -
CDR3aa: CASSIVAGHTGELFF
CDR3nt: TGTGCCAGTAGTATAGTGGCAGGGCACACCGGGGAGCTGTTTTTT

d_gene: TRBD1
v_gene: TRBV18
j_gene: TRBJ2-7
abundance: -
CDR3aa: CASSLTGGSSYEQYF
CDR3nt: TGTGCCAGCTCACTCACAGGGGGCAGCTCCTACGAGCAGTACTTC

d_gene: TRBD1
v_gene: TRBV7-9
j_gene: TRBJ1-1
abundance: few
CDR3aa: CASSTQGDTEAFF
CDR3nt: TGTGCCAGCAGCACTCAGGGGGACACTGAAGCTTTCTTT

d_gene: TRBD1
v_gene: TRBV27
j_gene: TRBJ2-7
abundance: once
CDR3aa: CASSLSLRDRSYEQYF
CDR3nt: TGTGCCAGCAGTTTATCGTTACGGGACAGGTCCTACGAGCAGTACTTC

d_gene: -
v_gene: TRBV10-1
j_gene: TRBJ1-5
abundance: -
CDR3aa: CASSERGQIESRKHF
CDR3nt: TGCGCCAGCAGTGAGAGGGGACAAATTGAGTCGAGAAAGCATTTT

d_gene: TRBD1
v_gene: TRBV6-4
j_gene: TRBJ2-2
abundance: -
CDR3aa: CASSDSNQGATGELFF
CDR3nt: TGTGCCAGCAGTGACTCGAATCAGGGGGCCACCGGGGAGCTGTTTTTT

d_gene: -
v_gene: TRBV19
j_gene: TRBJ2-7
abundance: -
CDR3aa: CASSPGDYEQYF
CDR3nt: TGTGCCAGTAGTCCCGGGGACTACGAGCAGTACTTC

d_gene: -
v_gene: TRBV30
j_gene: TRBJ2-1
abundance: -
CDR3aa: CACRTESYNEQFF
CDR3nt: TGTGCCTGTCGGACTGAGTCCTACAATGAGCAGTTCTTC

d_gene: -
v_gene: TRBV29-1
j_gene: TRBJ1-2
abundance: -
CDR3aa: CSVAGHEVNYGYTF
CDR3nt: TGCAGCGTTGCCGGACACGAAGTTAACTATGGCTACACCTTC

d_gene: -
v_gene: TRBV6-6
j_gene: TRBJ1-6
abundance: -
CDR3aa: CASTRDNFNSPLHF
CDR3nt: TGTGCCAGCACCAGGGACAACTTCAATTCACCCCTCCACTTT

d_gene: -
v_gene: TRBV18
j_gene: TRBJ1-1
abundance: -
CDR3aa: CASSGAQLAAEAFF
CDR3nt: TGTGCCAGCTCCGGAGCGCAGCTTGCCGCTGAAGCTTTCTTT

d_gene: -
v_gene: TRBV3-1/TRBV3-2
j_gene: TRBJ2-7
abundance: -
CDR3aa: CASSPSQGTPYEQYF
CDR3nt: TGTGCCAGCAGCCCCAGCCAGGGGACACCCTACGAGCAGTACTTC

d_gene: TRBD1
v_gene: TRBV7-3
j_gene: TRBJ1-1
abundance: -
CDR3aa: CASSRTGVTEAFF
CDR3nt: TGTGCCAGCAGCCGGACAGGAGTCACTGAAGCTTTCTTT

d_gene: -
v_gene: TRBV29-1
j_gene: TRBJ2-3
abundance: -
CDR3aa: CSVTDLYGQTTDTQYF
CDR3nt: TGCAGCGTTACCGACCTTTACGGACAGACCACAGATACGCAGTATTTT

d_gene: -
v_gene: TRBV28
j_gene: TRBJ2-7
abundance: -
CDR3aa: CASSLPFQGTYEQYF
CDR3nt: TGTGCCAGCAGTTTACCATTCCAGGGTACCTACGAGCAGTACTTC

d_gene: -
v_gene: TRBV7-2
j_gene: TRBJ2-5
abundance: -
CDR3aa: CASSLTVGAWETQYF
CDR3nt: TGTGCCAGCAGCTTAACGGTGGGGGCCTGGGAGACCCAGTACTTC

d_gene: -
v_gene: TRBV7-3
j_gene: TRBJ2-5
abundance: few
CDR3aa: CASSPRGWGRGETQYF
CDR3nt: TGTGCCAGCAGCCCAAGGGGCTGGGGGCGCGGAGAGACCCAGTACTTC

d_gene: TRBD2
v_gene: TRBV5-1
j_gene: TRBJ2-2
abundance: -
CDR3aa: CASGPGTSSGELFF
CDR3nt: TGCGCCAGCGGACCCGGGACTAGCAGCGGGGAGCTGTTTTTT

d_gene: -
v_gene: TRBV4-1
j_gene: TRBJ1-4
abundance: -
CDR3aa: CASDPGQTNEKLFF
CDR3nt: TGCGCCAGCGACCCAGGGCAAACTAATGAAAAACTGTTTTTT

d_gene: -
v_gene: TRBV7-3
j_gene: TRBJ2-5
abundance: -
CDR3aa: CASSQGLQETQYF
CDR3nt: TGTGCCAGCAGCCAAGGACTGCAAGAGACCCAGTACTTC

d_gene: -
v_gene: TRBV7-7
j_gene: TRBJ2-1
abundance: -
CDR3aa: CASSLASGTSYNEQFF
CDR3nt: TGTGCTAGCAGTTTAGCTTCGGGAACCTCCTACAATGAGCAGTTCTTC

d_gene: -
v_gene: TRBV4-3
j_gene: TRBJ1-4
abundance: -
CDR3aa: CASSQGAGINEKLFF
CDR3nt: TGCGCCAGCAGCCAAGGTGCAGGGATTAATGAAAAACTGTTTTTT

d_gene: TRBD2
v_gene: TRBV7-2
j_gene: TRBJ2-5
abundance: -
CDR3aa: CASSEGLGRQTQYF
CDR3nt: TGTGCCAGCAGCGAAGGACTAGGGCGTCAGACCCAGTACTTC

d_gene: -
v_gene: TRBV7-2
j_gene: TRBJ1-1
abundance: -
CDR3aa: CASSSGQANTEAFF
CDR3nt: TGTGCCAGCAGCTCGGGACAAGCGAACACTGAAGCTTTCTTT

d_gene: -
v_gene: TRBV24-1
j_gene: TRBJ2-5
abundance: -
CDR3aa: CATSDRPGLPQETQYF
CDR3nt: TGTGCCACCAGTGATCGGCCGGGACTGCCCCAAGAGACCCAGTACTTC